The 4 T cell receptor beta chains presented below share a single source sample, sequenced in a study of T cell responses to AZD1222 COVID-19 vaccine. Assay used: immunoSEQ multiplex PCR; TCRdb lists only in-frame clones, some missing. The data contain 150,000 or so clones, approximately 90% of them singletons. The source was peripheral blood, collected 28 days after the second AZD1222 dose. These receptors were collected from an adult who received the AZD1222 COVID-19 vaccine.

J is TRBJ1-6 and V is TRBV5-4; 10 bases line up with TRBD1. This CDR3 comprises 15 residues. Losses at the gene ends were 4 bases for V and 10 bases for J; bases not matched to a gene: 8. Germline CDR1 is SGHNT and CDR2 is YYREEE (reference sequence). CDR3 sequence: CASSQPGQGRSPLHF. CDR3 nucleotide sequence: TGTGCCAGCAGCCAGCCGGGACAGGGGAGGTCACCCCTCCACTTT.

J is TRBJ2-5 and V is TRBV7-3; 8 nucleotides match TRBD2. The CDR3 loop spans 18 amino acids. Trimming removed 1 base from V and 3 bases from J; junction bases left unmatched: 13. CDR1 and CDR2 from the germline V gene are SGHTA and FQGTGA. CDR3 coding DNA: TGTGCCAGCAGCTTAAGGGGGATGGGTAGCGGGACGGAAGAGACCCAGTACTTC. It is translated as CASSLRGMGSGTEETQYF. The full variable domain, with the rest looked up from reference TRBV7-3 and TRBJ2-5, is GAGVSQTPSNKVTEKGKYVELRCDPISGHTALYWYRQSLGQGPEFLIYFQGTGAADDSGLPNDRFFAVRPEGSVSTLKIQRTERGDSAVYLCASSLRGMGSGTEETQYFGPGTRLLVL.

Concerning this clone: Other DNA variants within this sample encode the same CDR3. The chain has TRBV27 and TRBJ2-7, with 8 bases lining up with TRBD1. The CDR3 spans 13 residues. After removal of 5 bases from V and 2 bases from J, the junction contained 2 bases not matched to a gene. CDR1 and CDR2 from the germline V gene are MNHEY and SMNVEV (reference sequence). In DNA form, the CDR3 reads TGTGCCAGCAGTAGGACAGGGACCTACGAGCAGTACTTC. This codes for CASSRTGTYEQYF.

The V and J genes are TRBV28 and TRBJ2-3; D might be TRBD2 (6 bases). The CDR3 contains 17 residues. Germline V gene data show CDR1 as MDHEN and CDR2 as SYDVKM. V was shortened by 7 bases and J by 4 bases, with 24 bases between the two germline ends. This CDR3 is CASTDLAGRWDADTQYF. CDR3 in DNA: TGTGCCAGCACCGACTTAGCAGGGAGGTGGGACGCAGATACGCAGTATTTT. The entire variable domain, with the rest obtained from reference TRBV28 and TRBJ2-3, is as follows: DVKVTQSSRYLVKRTGEKVFLECVQDMDHENMFWYRQDPGLGLRLIYFSYDVKMKEKGDIPEGYSVSREKKERFSLILESASTNQTSMYLCASTDLAGRWDADTQYFGPGTRLTVL.